This T cell receptor (beta chain) was sequenced during a study of shared clonotypes between healthy human individuals. Turning to the study itself: Samples came from a couple of female and a few male donors aged 18 to 49.

As defined, naive CD8 cells were CD45RO-negative and positively selected for CCR7, with terminally differentiated effector memory CD45RA+ cells excluded. This CDR3 has 17 amino acids. Clones were sequenced by immunoSEQ multiplex PCR, and TCRdb holds only the in-frame ones, with some missing. Among a few million clones, around 95% were seen once, and the ten largest hold around 1.7%. The material sequenced was naive CD8+ T cells from PBMCs. This clonotype was sampled from a man younger than 35 in good health. Some clones in this sample may be carry-over from other donors' samples. The genes are TRBV21-1 and TRBJ2-7; no DNA check was done on the table's D call, TRBD2. TRBV21-1 is a pseudogene segment. The CDR3 nucleotides are TGTGCCAGCAGCAAAGCGCTGGAGGGGGGGTTACCCTACGAGCAGTACTTC. Its protein is CASSKALEGGLPYEQYF.